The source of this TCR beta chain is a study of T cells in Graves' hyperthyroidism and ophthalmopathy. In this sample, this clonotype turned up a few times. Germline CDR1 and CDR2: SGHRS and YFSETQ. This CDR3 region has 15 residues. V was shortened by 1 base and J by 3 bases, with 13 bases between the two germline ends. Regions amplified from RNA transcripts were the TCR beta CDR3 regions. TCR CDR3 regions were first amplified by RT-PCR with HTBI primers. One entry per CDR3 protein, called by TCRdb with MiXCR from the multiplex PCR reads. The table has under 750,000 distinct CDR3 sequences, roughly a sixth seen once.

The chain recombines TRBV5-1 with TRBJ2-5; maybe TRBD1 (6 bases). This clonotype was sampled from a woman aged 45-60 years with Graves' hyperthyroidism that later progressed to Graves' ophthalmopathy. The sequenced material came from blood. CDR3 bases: TGCGCCAGCAGCTTGAATCCTTCAGGGGAAGAGACCCAGTACTTC. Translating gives CASSLNPSGEETQYF.